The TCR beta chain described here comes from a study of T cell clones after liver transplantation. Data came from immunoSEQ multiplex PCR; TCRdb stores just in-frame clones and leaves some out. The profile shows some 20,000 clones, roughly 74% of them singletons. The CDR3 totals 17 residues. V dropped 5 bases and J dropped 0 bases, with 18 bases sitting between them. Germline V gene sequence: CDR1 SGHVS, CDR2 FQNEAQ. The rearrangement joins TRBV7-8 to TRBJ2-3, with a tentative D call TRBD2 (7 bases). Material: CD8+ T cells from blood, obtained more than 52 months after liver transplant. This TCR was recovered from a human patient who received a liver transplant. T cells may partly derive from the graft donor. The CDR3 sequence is CASSGRGGGVSTDTQYF. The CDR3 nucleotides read TGTGCCAGCAGCGGCCGAGGGGGAGGGGTTAGCACAGATACGCAGTATTTT.